This T cell receptor (beta chain) is from a study of blood T cell repertoires in COVID-19. Across the study: There were acute and convalescent COVID-19 samples, and they came from the United States, Italy and Spain.

Libraries were prepared by immunoSEQ multiplex PCR; TCRdb keeps only in-frame clonotypes and omits some of them. The sample has about 39,000 clones, approximately 90% seen once; the top ten hold 2% to 2.5%. Germline V gene data show CDR1 as SGHRS and CDR2 as YFSETQ. V shed 4 bases, J shed 8 bases, and the junction held 7 bases outside the gene matches. This CDR3 comprises 13 residues. The material sequenced was peripheral blood. The rearrangement links TRBV5-1 to TRBJ1-2; 8 bases fit TRBD1. The receptor was derived from a man aged 45-60 years with active COVID-19. This chain's CDR3 is CASSLGQGWGYTF. DNA of the CDR3: TGCGCCAGCAGCCTAGGACAGGGCTGGGGCTACACCTTC.